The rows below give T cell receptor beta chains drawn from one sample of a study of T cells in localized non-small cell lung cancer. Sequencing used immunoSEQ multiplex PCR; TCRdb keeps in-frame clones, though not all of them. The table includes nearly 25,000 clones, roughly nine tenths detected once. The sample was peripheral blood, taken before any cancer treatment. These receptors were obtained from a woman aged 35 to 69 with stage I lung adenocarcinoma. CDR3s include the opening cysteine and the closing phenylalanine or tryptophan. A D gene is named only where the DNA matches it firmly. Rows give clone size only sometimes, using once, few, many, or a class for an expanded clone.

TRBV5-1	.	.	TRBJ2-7	CASSPGASYEQYF	TGCGCCAGCAGCCCCGGGGCCTCCTACGAGCAGTACTTC
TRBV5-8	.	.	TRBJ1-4	CASSLPGRLNEKLFF	TGTGCCAGCAGCTTGCCGGGCCGGCTTAATGAAAAACTGTTTTTT
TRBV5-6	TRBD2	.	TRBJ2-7	CASSLRGGLAVYEQYF	TGTGCCAGCAGCTTGAGAGGAGGACTAGCGGTCTACGAGCAGTACTTC
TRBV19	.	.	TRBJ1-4	CASTLTGPNEKLFF	TGTGCCAGTACCCTGACAGGACCTAATGAAAAACTGTTTTTT
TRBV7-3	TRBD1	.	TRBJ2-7	CASSPPGTGFYEQYF	TGTGCCAGCAGTCCCCCCGGGACAGGTTTCTACGAGCAGTACTTC
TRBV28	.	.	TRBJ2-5	CASSLVGETQYF	TGTGCCAGCAGTTTAGTTGGGGAGACCCAGTACTTC
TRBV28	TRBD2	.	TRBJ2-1	CASGEGLAGAYNEQFF	TGTGCCAGCGGGGAGGGCTTAGCGGGAGCCTACAATGAGCAGTTCTTC
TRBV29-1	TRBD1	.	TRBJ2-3	CSVATGNPTDTQYF	TGCAGCGTTGCGACAGGGAATCCCACAGATACGCAGTATTTT
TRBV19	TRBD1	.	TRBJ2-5	CASSMRGRGPSETQYF	TGTGCCAGTAGTATGAGGGGAAGGGGGCCTTCTGAGACCCAGTACTTC
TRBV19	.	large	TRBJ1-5	CASRNHGSYSNQPQHF	TGTGCCAGTAGAAACCACGGGAGTTATAGCAATCAGCCCCAGCATTTT
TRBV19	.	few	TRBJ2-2	CASSGLIGELFF	TGTGCCAGTAGCGGGCTGATCGGGGAGCTGTTTTTT
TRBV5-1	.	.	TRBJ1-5	CASSLDGYPQHF	TGCGCCAGCAGCTTGGACGGTTACCCCCAGCATTTT
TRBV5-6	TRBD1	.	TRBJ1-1	CASSLWNRGQNTEAFF	TGTGCCAGCAGCTTGTGGAACAGGGGGCAGAACACTGAAGCTTTCTTT
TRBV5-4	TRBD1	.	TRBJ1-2	CASTAKTGANYGYTF	TGTGCCAGCACCGCTAAAACAGGGGCCAACTATGGCTACACCTTC
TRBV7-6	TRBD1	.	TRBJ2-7	CASSSQPGQRPYEQYF	TGTGCCAGCAGTTCCCAACCGGGACAGCGTCCCTACGAGCAGTACTTC
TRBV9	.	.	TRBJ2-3	CASSQTPQSSDTQYF	TGTGCCAGCAGTCAGACTCCGCAAAGTTCAGATACGCAGTATTTT
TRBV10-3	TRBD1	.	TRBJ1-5	CAISPSTGSPPQHF	TGTGCCATCAGTCCCTCGACAGGGTCTCCGCCCCAGCATTTT
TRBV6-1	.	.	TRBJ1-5	CASSELLRMGTQHF	TGTGCCAGCAGTGAGTTGTTGAGGATGGGGACCCAGCATTTT
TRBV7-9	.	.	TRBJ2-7	CASSSYRGRLYEQYF	TGTGCCAGCAGCTCATACAGAGGCCGACTCTACGAGCAGTACTTC
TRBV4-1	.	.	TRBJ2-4	CASSTYQGAIGNIQYF	TGCGCCAGCAGCACGTACCAAGGAGCCATCGGAAACATTCAGTACTTC
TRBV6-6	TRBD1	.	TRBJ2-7	CASGKTGAGEQYF	TGTGCCAGCGGGAAGACAGGGGCGGGTGAGCAGTACTTC
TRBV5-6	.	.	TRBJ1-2	CASSRHTNYGYTF	TGTGCCAGCAGCCGACATACTAACTATGGCTACACCTTC
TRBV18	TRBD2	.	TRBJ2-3	CASSPINGLAGGTDTQYF	TGTGCCAGCTCACCCATAAATGGACTAGCGGGAGGAACAGATACGCAGTATTTT
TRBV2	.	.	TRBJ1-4	CASHSELGEKLFF	TGTGCCAGTCACAGCGAACTCGGGGAAAAACTGTTTTTT
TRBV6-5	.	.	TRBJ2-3	CASSYLFDRTDTQYF	TGTGCCAGCAGTTACCTCTTCGACCGCACAGATACGCAGTATTTT
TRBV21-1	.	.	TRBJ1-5	CASSKGNRDRGRSSNQPQHF	TGTGCCAGCAGCAAAGGAAATCGGGACAGGGGGCGAAGTAGCAATCAGCCCCAGCATTTT
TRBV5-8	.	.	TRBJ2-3	CASSLAGEETDTQYF	TGTGCCAGCAGCTTGGCCGGAGAAGAAACAGATACGCAGTATTTT
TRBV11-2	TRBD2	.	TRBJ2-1	CASSIPGLGKNEQFF	TGTGCCAGCAGCATTCCGGGACTAGGTAAGAATGAGCAGTTCTTC
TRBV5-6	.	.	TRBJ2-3	CASSSGTRTDTQYF	TGTGCCAGCAGTTCCGGGACGCGCACAGATACGCAGTATTTT
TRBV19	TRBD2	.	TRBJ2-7	CASSIGTSGIPHEQYF	TGTGCCAGTAGTATTGGGACTAGCGGGATCCCCCACGAGCAGTACTTC
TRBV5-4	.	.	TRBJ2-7	CASSTDYYEQYF	TGTGCCAGCAGCACGGACTACTACGAGCAGTACTTC
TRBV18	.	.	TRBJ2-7	CASSPLHEQYF	TGTGCCAGCTCACCACTCCACGAGCAGTACTTC
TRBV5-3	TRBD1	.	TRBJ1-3	CARSGRDRVGNTIYF	TGTGCCAGAAGCGGTCGAGACAGGGTCGGAAACACCATATATTTT
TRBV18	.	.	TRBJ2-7	CASSPGGSTYEQYF	TGTGCCAGCTCACCGGGGGGATCCACCTACGAGCAGTACTTC
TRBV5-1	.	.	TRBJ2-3	CASRTGHVSTDTQYF	TGCGCCAGCAGAACAGGGCACGTTAGCACAGATACGCAGTATTTT
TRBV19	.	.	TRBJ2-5	CASSTETQYF	TGTGCCAGTAGTACGGAGACCCAGTACTTC
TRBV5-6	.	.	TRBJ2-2	CASSLVIHSNTGELFF	TGTGCCAGCAGCTTGGTGATCCATTCGAACACCGGGGAGCTGTTTTTT
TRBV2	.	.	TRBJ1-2	CASGSYGYTF	TGTGCCAGCGGTTCGTATGGCTACACCTTC
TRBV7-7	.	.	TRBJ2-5	CASSKGGLGETQYF	TGTGCCAGCAGCAAGGGGGGGCTAGGGGAGACCCAGTACTTC
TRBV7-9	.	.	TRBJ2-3	CASSFGGEADTQYF	TGTGCCAGCAGCTTTGGAGGTGAGGCAGATACGCAGTATTTT
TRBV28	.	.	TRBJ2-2	CASSFSVKTGELFF	TGTGCCAGCAGTTTCTCGGTGAAGACCGGGGAGCTGTTTTTT
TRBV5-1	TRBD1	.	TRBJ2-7	CASSPGTGGVPEQYF	TGCGCCAGCAGCCCCGGGACAGGGGGCGTCCCCGAGCAGTACTTC
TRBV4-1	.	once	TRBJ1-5	CASSQDPTTYQPQHF	TGCGCCAGCAGCCAAGATCCGACGACCTATCAGCCCCAGCATTTT
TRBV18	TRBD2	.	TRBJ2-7	CASSPDWREREQYF	TGTGCCAGCTCCCCTGATTGGCGGGAGAGGGAGCAGTACTTC
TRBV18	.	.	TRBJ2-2	CASSPLTGELFF	TGTGCCAGCTCACCGTTGACCGGGGAGCTGTTTTTT
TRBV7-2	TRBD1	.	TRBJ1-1	CASSPGQGRKTEAFF	TGTGCCAGCAGCCCCGGACAGGGGCGGAAGACTGAAGCTTTCTTT
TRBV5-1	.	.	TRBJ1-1	CASSRRGRETEAFF	TGCGCCAGCAGCCGCAGGGGCAGGGAAACTGAAGCTTTCTTT
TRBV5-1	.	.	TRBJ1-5	CASADRIDQPQHF	TGCGCCAGCGCCGACAGGATTGATCAGCCCCAGCATTTT
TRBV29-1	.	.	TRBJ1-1	CSVELTVNTEAFF	TGCAGCGTTGAATTGACAGTGAACACTGAAGCTTTCTTT
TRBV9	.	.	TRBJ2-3	CASSVSPGFTDTQYF	TGTGCCAGCAGCGTATCCCCTGGATTCACAGATACGCAGTATTTT
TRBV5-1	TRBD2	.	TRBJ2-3	CASSWAGAGGMDTQYF	TGCGCCAGCAGCTGGGCAGGAGCGGGAGGGATGGATACGCAGTATTTT
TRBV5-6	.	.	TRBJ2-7	CASSLVQADYEQYF	TGTGCCAGCAGCTTGGTTCAGGCCGACTACGAGCAGTACTTC
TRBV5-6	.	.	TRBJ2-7	CASSSSYEQYF	TGTGCCAGCAGTTCCTCCTACGAGCAGTACTTC
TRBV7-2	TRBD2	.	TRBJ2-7	CASSLDLAASYEQYF	TGTGCCAGCAGCTTAGACCTAGCGGCTTCCTACGAGCAGTACTTC
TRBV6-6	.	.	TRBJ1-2	CASSYIEGTLYGYTF	TGTGCCAGCAGTTACATCGAGGGAACTCTATATGGCTACACCTTC
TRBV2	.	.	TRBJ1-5	CASSEYVNQPQHF	TGTGCCAGCAGTGAATACGTAAATCAGCCCCAGCATTTT
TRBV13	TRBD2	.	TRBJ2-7	CASSAGTSGAYEQYF	TGTGCCAGCAGCGCCGGGACTAGCGGAGCCTACGAGCAGTACTTC
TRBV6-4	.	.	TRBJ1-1	CASSALGNTEAFF	TGTGCCAGCAGTGCCCTCGGGAACACTGAAGCTTTCTTT